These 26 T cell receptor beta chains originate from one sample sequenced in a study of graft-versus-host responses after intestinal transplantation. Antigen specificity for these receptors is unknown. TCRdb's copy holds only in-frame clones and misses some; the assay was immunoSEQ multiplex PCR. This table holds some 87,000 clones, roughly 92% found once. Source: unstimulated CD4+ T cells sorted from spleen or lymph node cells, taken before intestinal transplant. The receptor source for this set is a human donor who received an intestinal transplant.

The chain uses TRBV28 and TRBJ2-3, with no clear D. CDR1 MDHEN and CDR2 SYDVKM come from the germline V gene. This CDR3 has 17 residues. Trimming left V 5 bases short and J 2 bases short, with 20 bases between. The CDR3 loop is CASSRLHPGRNTDTQYF. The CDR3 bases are TGTGCCAGCAGTCGACTCCACCCAGGTCGGAACACAGATACGCAGTATTTT.

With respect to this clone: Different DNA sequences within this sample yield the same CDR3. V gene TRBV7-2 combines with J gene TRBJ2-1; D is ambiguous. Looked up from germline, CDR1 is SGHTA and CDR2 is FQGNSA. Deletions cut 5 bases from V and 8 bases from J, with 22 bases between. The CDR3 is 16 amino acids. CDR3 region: CASSPSRFLGGDEQFF. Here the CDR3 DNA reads TGTGCCAGCAGCCCAAGTAGGTTTTTGGGTGGCGATGAGCAGTTCTTC.

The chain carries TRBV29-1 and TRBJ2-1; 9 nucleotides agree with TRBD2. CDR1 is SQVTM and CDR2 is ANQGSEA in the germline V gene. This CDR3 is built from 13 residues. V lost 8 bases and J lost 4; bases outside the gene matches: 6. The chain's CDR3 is CSSTSGLYNEQFF. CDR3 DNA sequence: TGCAGCTCGACTAGCGGCCTTTACAATGAGCAGTTCTTC.

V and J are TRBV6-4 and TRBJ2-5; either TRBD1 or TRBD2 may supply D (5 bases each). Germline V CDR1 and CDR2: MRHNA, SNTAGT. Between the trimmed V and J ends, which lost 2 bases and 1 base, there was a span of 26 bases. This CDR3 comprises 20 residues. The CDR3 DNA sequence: TGTGCCAGCAGTGACCCGCGCGCGGGTCGAATACAGGAACGCCAAGAGACCCAGTACTTC. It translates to CASSDPRAGRIQERQETQYF.

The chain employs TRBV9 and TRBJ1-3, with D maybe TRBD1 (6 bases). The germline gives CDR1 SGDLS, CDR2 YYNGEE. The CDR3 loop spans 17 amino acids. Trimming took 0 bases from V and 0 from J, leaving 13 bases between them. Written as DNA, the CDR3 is TGTGCCAGCAGCGTAGGCCGACAGGCCAACTCTGGAAACACCATATATTTT. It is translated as CASSVGRQANSGNTIYF.

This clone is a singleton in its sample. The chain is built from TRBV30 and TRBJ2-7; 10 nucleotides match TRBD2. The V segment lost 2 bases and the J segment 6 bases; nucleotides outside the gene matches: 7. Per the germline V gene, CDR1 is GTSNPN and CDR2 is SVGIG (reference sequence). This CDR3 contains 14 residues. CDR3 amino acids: CAWSKLAGTGEQYF. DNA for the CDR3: TGTGCCTGGAGTAAACTAGCGGGAACGGGCGAGCAGTACTTC.

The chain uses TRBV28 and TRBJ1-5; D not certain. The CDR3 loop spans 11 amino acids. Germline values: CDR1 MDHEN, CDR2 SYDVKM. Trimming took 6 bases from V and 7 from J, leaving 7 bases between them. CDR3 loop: CASRAGQPQHF. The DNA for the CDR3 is TGTGCCAGCAGGGCGGGGCAGCCCCAGCATTTT.

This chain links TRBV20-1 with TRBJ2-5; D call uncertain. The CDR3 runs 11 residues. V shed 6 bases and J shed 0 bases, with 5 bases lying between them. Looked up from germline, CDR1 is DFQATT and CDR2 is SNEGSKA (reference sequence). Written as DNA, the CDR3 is TGCAGTGCCACGGACCAAGAGACCCAGTACTTC. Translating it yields CSATDQETQYF.

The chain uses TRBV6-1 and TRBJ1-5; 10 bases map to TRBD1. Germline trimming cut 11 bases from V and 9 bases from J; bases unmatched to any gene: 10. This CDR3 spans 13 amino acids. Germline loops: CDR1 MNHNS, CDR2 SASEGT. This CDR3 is CAAGTGAFGPQHF. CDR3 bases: TGTGCCGCGGGGACAGGGGCCTTCGGGCCCCAGCATTTT.

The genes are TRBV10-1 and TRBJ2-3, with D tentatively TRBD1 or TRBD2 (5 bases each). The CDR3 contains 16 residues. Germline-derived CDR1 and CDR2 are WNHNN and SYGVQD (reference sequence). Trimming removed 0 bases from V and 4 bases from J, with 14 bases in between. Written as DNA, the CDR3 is TGCGCCAGCAGTGAGTCGCTGGGGTTGGGGGCAGATACGCAGTATTTT. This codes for CASSESLGLGADTQYF.

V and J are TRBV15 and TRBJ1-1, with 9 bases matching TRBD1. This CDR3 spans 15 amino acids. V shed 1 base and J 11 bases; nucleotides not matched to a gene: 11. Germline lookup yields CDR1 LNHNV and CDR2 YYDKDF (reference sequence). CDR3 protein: CATSRAGGTGSEAFF. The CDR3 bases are TGTGCCACCAGCAGAGCCGGTGGGACAGGGTCGGAGGCTTTCTTT. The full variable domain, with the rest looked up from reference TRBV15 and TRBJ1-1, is DAMVIQNPRYQVTQFGKPVTLSCSQTLNHNVMYWYQQKSSQAPKLLFHYYDKDFNNEADTPDNFQSRRPNTSFCFLDIRSPGLGDTAMYLCATSRAGGTGSEAFFGQGTRLTVV.

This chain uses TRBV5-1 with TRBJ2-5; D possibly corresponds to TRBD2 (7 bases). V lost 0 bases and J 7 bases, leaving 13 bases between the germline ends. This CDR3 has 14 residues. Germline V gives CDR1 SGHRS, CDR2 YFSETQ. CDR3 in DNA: TGCGCCAGCAGCTTGGTGGGGGGGCCTGTGACCCAGTACTTC. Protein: CASSLVGGPVTQYF.

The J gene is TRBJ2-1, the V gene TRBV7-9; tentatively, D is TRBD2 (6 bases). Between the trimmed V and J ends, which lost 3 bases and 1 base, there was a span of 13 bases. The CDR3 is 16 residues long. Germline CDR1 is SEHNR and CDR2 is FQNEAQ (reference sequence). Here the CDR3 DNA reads TGTGCCAGCAGCTTTACGGGAGCTAGGTCCTACAATGAGCAGTTCTTC. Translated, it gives CASSFTGARSYNEQFF.

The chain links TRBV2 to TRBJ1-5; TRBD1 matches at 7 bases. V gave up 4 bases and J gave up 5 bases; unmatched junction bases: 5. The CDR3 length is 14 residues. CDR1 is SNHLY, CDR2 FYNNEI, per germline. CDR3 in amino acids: CASSGPGGDQPQHF. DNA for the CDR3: TGTGCCAGCAGTGGACCAGGGGGTGATCAGCCCCAGCATTTT.

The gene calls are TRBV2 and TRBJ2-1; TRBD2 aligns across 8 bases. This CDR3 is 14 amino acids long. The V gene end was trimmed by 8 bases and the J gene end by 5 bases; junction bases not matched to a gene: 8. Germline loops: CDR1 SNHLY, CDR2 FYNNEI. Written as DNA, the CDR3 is TGTGCCAGCGGCCACGGGACTAGAAACAATGAGCAGTTCTTC. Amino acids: CASGHGTRNNEQFF.

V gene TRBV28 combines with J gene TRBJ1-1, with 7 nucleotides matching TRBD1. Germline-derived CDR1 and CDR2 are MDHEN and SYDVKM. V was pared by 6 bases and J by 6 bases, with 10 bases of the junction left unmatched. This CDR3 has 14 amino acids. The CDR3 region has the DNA TGTGCCAGCAGGCAGGGACAGATGGTTGCTGAAGCTTTCTTT. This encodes CASRQGQMVAEAFF.

The CDR3 DNA reads TGTGCCAGCTCACCTAAGGGACAGGGGGACACTGAAGCTTTCTTT. It codes for CASSPKGQGDTEAFF. J is TRBJ1-1 and V is TRBV18, with 11 positions matching TRBD1. V gave up 3 bases and J gave up 3 bases; unmatched junction bases: 3. The CDR3 length is 15 residues. The germline V gene has CDR1 KGHSH and CDR2 LQKENI.

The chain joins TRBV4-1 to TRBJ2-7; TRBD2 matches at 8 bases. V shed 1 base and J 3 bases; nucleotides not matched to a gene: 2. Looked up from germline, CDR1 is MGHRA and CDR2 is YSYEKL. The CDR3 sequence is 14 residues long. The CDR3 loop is CASSQVTSGYEQYF. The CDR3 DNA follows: TGCGCCAGCAGCCAAGTCACTAGCGGCTACGAGCAGTACTTC.

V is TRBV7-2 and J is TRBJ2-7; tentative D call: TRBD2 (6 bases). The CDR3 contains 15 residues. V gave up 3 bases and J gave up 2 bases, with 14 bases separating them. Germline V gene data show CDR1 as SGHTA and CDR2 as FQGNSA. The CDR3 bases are TGTGCCAGCAGCTTCATAGGGGACTGGACCTACGAGCAGTACTTC. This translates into CASSFIGDWTYEQYF. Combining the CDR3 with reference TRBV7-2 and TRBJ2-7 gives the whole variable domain GAGVSQSPSNKVTEKGKDVELRCDPISGHTALYWYRQSLGQGLEFLIYFQGNSAPDKSGLPSDRFSAERTGGSVSTLTIQRTQQEDSAVYLCASSFIGDWTYEQYFGPGTRLTVT.

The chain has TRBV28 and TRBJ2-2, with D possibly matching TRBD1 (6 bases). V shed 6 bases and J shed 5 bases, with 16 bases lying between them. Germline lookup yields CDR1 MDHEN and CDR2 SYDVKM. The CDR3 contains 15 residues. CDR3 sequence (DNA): TGTGCCAGCAGGCCCAACAGGGTTGTTACCGGGGAGCTGTTTTTT. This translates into CASRPNRVVTGELFF.

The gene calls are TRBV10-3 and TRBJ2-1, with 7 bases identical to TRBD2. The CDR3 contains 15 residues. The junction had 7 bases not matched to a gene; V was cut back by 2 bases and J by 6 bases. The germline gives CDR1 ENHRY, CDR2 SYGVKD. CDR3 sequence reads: CAISEGAGVLNEQFF. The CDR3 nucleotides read TGTGCCATCAGTGAGGGGGCGGGAGTACTCAATGAGCAGTTCTTC.

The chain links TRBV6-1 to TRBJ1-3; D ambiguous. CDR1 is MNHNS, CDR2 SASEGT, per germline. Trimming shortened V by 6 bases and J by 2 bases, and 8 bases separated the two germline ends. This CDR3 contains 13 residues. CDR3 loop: CASRRVPGNTIYF. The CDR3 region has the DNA TGTGCCAGCAGACGAGTTCCTGGAAACACCATATATTTT.

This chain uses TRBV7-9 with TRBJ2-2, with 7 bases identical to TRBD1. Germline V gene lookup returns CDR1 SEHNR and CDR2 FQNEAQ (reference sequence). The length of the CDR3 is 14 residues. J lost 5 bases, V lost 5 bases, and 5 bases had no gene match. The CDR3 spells CASSRDRRTGELFF. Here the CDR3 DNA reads TGTGCCAGCAGCCGGGACAGAAGGACCGGGGAGCTGTTTTTT.

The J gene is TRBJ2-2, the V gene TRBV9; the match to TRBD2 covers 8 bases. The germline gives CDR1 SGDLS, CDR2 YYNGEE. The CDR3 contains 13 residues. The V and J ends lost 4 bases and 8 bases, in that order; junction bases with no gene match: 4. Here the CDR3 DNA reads TGTGCCAGCAGCTCTCGACTAGCGGGGGAGCTGTTTTTT. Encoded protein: CASSSRLAGELFF.

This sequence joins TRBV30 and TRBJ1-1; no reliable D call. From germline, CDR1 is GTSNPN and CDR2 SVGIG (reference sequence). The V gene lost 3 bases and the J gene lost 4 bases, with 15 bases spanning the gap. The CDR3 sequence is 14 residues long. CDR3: CAWRNSGPFTEAFF. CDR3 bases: TGTGCCTGGAGAAATTCCGGGCCGTTCACTGAAGCTTTCTTT.

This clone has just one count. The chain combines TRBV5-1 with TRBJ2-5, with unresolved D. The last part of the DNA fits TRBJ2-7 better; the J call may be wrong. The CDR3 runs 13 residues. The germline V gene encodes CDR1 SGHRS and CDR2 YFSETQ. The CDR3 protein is CASSLVNRYEQYF. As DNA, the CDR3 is TGCGCCAGCAGCTTGGTTAATCGCTACGAGCAGTACTTC.